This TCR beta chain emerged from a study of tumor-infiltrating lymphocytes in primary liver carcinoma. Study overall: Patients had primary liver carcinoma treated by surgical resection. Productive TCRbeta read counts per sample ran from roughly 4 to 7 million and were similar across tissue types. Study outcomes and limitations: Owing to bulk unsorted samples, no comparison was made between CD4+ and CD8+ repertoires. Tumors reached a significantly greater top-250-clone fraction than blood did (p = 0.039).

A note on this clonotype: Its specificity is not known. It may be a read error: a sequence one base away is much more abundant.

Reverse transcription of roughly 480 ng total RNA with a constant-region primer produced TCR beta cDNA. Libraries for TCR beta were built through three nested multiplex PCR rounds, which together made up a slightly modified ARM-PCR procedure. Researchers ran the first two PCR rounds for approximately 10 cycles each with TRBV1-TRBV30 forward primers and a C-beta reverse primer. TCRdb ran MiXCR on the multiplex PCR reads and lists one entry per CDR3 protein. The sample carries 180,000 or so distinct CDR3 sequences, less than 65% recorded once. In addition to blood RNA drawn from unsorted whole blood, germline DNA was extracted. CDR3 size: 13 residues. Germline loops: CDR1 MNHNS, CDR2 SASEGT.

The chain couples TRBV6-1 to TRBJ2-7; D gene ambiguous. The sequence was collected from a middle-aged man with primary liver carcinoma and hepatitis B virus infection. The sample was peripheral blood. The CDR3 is CASSEQSSYDQYF. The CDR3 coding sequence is TGTGCCAGCAGTGAACAGAGCTCCTACGACCAGTACTTC.